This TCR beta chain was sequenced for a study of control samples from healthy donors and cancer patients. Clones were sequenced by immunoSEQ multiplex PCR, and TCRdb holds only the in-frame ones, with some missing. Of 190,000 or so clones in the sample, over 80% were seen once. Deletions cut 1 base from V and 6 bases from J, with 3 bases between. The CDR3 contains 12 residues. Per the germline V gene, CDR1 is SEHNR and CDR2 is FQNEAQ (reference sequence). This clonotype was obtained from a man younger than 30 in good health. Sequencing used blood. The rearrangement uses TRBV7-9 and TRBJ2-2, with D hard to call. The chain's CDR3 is CASSLVSGELFF. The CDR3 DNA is TGTGCCAGCAGCTTAGTTTCCGGGGAGCTGTTTTTT.